This T cell receptor beta chain derives from a study of T cells after yellow fever vaccination. V was cut by 5 bases and J by 2 bases, with 16 bases left in between. This CDR3 has 15 residues. CDR1 SGHTA and CDR2 FQGNSA come from the germline V gene. Study-wide findings and caveats: Among sorted memory subsets on day 0, almost all vaccine-responding clonotypes fell below detection. Most primary-vaccination clones recurred post-booster (around 95% CD4, about 90% CD8).

The table lists this clonotype with many counts. TCR cDNA was made by 5'RACE template switching, adding a universal primer site and UMIs. A single record per CDR3 protein comes from TCRdb applying MiXCR to the 5' RACE reads. The table records about 27,000 distinct CDR3 sequences, roughly 4.5% of them present only once. The sample in question was PBMCs, either bulk or a sorted T-cell subset (CD4+, CD8+, memory, or dextramer-sorted; not recorded which), obtained on the day of the yellow fever booster vaccination. The sequence was collected from a man younger than 35 who received the YFV17D yellow fever vaccine. The chain links TRBV7-2 to TRBJ2-7; maybe TRBD1 (5 bases). CDR3 coding DNA: TGTGCCAGCAGCCTAAAATGGGGCACAACCTACGAGCAGTACTTC. Residues: CASSLKWGTTYEQYF. The full variable domain, in which reference TRBV7-2 and TRBJ2-7 provide the parts outside the CDR3, is GAGVSQSPSNKVTEKGKDVELRCDPISGHTALYWYRQSLGQGLEFLIYFQGNSAPDKSGLPSDRFSAERTGGSVSTLTIQRTQQEDSAVYLCASSLKWGTTYEQYFGPGTRLTVT.